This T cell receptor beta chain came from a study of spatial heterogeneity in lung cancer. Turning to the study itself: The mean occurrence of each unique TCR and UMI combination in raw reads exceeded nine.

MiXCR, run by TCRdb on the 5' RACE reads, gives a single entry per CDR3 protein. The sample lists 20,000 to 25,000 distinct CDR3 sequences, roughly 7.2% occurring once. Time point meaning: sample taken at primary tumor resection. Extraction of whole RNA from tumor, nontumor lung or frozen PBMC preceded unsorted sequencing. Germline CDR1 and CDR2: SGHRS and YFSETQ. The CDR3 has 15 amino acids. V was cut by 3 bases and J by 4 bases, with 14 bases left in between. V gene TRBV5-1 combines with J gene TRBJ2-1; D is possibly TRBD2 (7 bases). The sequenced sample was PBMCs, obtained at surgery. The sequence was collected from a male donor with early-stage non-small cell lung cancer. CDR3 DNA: TGCGCCAGCAGCTCCTTGAGGGGGGGTTACAATGAGCAGTTCTTC. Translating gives CASSSLRGGYNEQFF.